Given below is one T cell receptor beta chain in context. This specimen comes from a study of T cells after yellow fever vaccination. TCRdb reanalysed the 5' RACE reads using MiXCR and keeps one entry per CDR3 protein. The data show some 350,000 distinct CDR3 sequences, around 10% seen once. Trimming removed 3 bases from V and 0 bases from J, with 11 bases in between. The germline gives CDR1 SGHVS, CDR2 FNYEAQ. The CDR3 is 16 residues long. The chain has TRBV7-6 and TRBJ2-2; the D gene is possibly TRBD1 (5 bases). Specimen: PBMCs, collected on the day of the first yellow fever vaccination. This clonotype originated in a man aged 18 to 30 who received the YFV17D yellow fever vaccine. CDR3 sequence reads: CASSLGAGTNTGELFF. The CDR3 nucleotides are TGTGCCAGCAGCTTGGGTGCAGGGACGAACACCGGGGAGCTGTTTTTT.